The TCR beta chain under discussion was sequenced for a study of coeliac disease. The study's findings and limits: According to the authors, this method cannot detect gliadin-specific T cells in an unbiased way. Lower clonality than controls marked TRB and TRG repertoires from active celiac intraepithelial and lamina propria samples. Most TRB amino acid sequences occurred in only one sample.

The CDR3 has 12 amino acids. Trimming removed 2 bases from V and 10 bases from J, with 9 bases in between. CDR1 and CDR2 (germline): SGHVS, FQNEAQ. The assay was immunoSEQ multiplex PCR, and TCRdb's table has in-frame clones only and misses some. The profile shows about 3,700 clones, roughly 68% of them singletons. Worth noting for this clone: Antigen unknown.

Sequencing used intraepithelial lymphocytes from the gut. The sequence was collected from a woman in her sixties with active celiac disease. The chain couples TRBV7-8 to TRBJ2-1; D remains ambiguous. CDR3 sequence (DNA): TGTGCCAGCAGCTTATTACGGGTAGAGCAGTTCTTC. This translates into CASSLLRVEQFF.